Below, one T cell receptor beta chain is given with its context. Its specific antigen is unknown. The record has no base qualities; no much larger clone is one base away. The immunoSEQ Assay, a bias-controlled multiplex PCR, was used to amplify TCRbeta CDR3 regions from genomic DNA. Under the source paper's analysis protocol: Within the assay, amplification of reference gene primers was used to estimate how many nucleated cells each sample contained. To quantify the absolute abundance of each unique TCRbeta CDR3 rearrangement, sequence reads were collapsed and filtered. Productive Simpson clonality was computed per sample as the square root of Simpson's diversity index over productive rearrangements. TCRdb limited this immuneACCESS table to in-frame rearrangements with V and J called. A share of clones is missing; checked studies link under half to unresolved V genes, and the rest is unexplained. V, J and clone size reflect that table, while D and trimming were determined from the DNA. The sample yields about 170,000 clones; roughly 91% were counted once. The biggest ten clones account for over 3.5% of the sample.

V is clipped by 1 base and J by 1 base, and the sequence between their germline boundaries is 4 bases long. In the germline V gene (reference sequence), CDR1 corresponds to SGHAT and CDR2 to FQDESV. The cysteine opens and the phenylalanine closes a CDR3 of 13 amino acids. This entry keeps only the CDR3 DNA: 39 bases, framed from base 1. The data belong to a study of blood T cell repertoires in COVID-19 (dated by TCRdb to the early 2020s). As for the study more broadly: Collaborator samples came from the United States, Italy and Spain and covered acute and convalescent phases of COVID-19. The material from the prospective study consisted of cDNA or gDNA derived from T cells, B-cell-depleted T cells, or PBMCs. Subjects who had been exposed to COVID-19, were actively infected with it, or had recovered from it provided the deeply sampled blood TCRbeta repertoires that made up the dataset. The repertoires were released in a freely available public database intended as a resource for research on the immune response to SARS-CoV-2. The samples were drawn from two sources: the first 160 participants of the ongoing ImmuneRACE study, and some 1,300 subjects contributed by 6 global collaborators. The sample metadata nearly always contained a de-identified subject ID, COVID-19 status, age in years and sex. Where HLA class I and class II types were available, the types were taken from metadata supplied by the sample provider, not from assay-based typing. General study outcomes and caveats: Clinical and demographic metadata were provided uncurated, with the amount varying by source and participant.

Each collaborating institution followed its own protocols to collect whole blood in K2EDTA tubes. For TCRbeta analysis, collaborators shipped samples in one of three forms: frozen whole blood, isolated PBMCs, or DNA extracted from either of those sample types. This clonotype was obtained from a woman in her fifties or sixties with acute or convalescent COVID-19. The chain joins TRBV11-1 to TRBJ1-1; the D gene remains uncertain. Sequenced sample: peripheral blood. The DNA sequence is TGTGCCAGCAGCTTAGGACAGAACACTGAAGCTTTCTTT. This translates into CASSLGQNTEAFF.